The T cell receptor beta chain described here comes from a study of blood T cell repertoires in COVID-19. The overall study: Donors in the United States, Italy and Spain gave samples during acute or convalescent COVID-19. Nucleic acid was either cDNA or gDNA, and it came from T cells, B-cell-depleted T cells, or PBMCs.

Original processing methods: Reference gene primer amplification gave estimated nucleated cell counts. Assay used: immunoSEQ multiplex PCR; TCRdb lists only in-frame clones, some missing. V and J calls and clone size are copied from that table; D and trimming were computed from the DNA. The sample lists more than 250,000 clones, about 86% occurring once. The V end was cut by 4 bases, the J end by 0 bases, with 4 bases between. The CDR3 contains 13 residues. Germline CDR1 and CDR2: LGHDT and YNNKEL (reference sequence). The TCR comes from a man younger than 35 with active or convalescent COVID-19. This chain uses TRBV3-1 (or the pseudogene TRBV3-2) with TRBJ1-3; D is ambiguous. Sequencing was done on a sample of peripheral blood. CDR3 in DNA: TGTGCCAGCAGCCCCCACTCTGGAAACACCATATATTTT. This sequence encodes CASSPHSGNTIYF.